This T cell receptor (beta chain) originates from a study of T cells in Graves' hyperthyroidism and ophthalmopathy. Study information: Peripheral blood was acquired at first diagnosis, ahead of any therapy whatsoever. Overall study findings and caveats: It was a median about 7.1 months before onset that the model predicted ophthalmopathy.

TCR beta CDR3 sequences were amplified from RNA transcripts. Researchers ran a first-round RT-PCR on the TCR CDR3 using the HTBI primer set. TCRdb recomputed calls from the multiplex PCR reads with MiXCR, one row per CDR3 protein. The profile covers about 560,000 distinct CDR3 sequences, with approximately 14% appearing a single time and around 7.5% taken by the ten largest. Details on this clonotype: The antigen remains unidentified.

Germline-derived CDR1 and CDR2 are SGHAT and FQNNGV. CDR3 length: 15 amino acids. Unmatched junction bases numbered 14, after V lost 1 base and J lost 14 bases. Source material: blood. V is TRBV11-2 and J is TRBJ2-1, with 7 bases matching TRBD1. This clonotype was obtained from a woman younger than 45 with Graves' hyperthyroidism. The CDR3: CASSLGQGVPIWEFF. The CDR3 DNA sequence: TGTGCCAGCAGCTTAGGACAGGGTGTCCCTATTTGGGAGTTCTTC. Full variable domain (rest looked up from reference TRBV11-2 and TRBJ2-1): EAGVAQSPRYKIIEKRQSVAFWCNPISGHATLYWYQQILGQGPKLLIQFQNNGVVDDSQLPKDRFSAERLKGVDSTLKIQPAKLEDSAVYLCASSLGQGVPIWEFFGPGTRLTVL.